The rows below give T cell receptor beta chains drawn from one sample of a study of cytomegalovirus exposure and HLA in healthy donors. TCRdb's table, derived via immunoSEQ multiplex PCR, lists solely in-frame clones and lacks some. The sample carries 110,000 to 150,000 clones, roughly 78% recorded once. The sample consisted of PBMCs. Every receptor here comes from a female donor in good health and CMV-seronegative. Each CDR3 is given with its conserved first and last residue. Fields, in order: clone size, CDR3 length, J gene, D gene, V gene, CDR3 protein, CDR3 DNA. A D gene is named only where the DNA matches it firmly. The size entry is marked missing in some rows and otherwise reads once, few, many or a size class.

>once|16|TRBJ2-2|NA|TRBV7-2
CASSLAAGAPSGELFF
TGTGCCAGCAGCTTAGCGGCGGGGGCCCCCAGCGGGGAGCTGTTTTTT
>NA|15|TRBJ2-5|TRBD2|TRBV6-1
CASRSSGLAGETQYF
TGTGCCAGCAGGAGTAGCGGCTTAGCGGGAGAGACCCAGTACTTC
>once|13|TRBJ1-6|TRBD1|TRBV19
CASQHRGEAPLHF
TGTGCCAGTCAGCACAGGGGGGAAGCACCCCTCCACTTT
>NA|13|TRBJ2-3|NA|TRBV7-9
CASSFAGMDTQYF
TGTGCCAGCAGCTTCGCGGGCATGGATACGCAGTATTTT
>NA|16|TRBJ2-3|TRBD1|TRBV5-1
CASSLAGTASTDTQYF
TGCGCCAGCAGCTTGGCCGGGACAGCTAGCACAGATACGCAGTATTTT
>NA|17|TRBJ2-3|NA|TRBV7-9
CASSLASAGISTDTQYF
TGTGCCAGCAGCTTAGCCTCGGCGGGAATTAGCACAGATACGCAGTATTTT
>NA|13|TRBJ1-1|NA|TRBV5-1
CASSLGRNPEAFF
TGCGCCAGCAGCTTGGGAAGAAACCCCGAGGCTTTCTTT
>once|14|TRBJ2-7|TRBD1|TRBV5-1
CASSPRDRDYEQYF
TGCGCCAGCAGCCCCCGGGACAGGGACTACGAGCAGTACTTC
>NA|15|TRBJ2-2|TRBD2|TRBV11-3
CASSSSGVMTGELFF
TGTGCCAGCAGCTCTAGCGGAGTTATGACCGGGGAGCTGTTTTTT
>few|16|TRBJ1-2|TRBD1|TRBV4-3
CASSRGQGWGNYGYTF
TGCGCCAGCAGCCGGGGACAGGGTTGGGGGAACTATGGCTACACCTTC
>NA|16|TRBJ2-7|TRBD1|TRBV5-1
CASSLAPGQGLYEQYF
TGCGCCAGCAGCTTGGCTCCGGGACAGGGCCTCTACGAGCAGTACTTC
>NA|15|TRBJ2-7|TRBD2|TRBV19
CASRLSGRPPYEQYF
TGTGCCAGTAGACTTAGCGGGAGGCCACCCTACGAGCAGTACTTC
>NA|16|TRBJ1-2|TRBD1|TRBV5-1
CASSLAGIGTGDGYTF
TGCGCCAGCAGCTTGGCCGGAATCGGGACAGGGGACGGCTACACCTTC